This T cell receptor beta chain originates from a study of T cell responses to AZD1222 COVID-19 vaccine. At the level of the study: Second doses that came at about 4 or about 12 weeks were put together.

Assay: immunoSEQ multiplex PCR; the TCRdb copy retains only in-frame clones and omits some. The sample lists 25,000 to 35,000 clones, more than 85% occurring once. Trimming at V came to 2 bases and at J to 13 bases, leaving 11 bases not matched to a gene. Germline V CDR1 and CDR2: SGHDT, YYEEEE. The CDR3 has 15 amino acids. Study-wide results and limits: No repertoire was sampled before or during the peak T cell response, only after it. Spike-wide coverage was observed for vaccine-associated CD4 TCRs, with dominant responses at 160-218 and 743-854. The donor group comprised mostly white British people and more females; the analysis possibly underestimated clonal diversity.

As regards this clone: What it binds is unknown.

This sequence originates from an adult in good health. This chain connects TRBV5-6 to TRBJ1-6; 8 bases line up with TRBD1. Source: peripheral blood, taken on day 0 of AZD1222 vaccination. The CDR3 loop reads CASSLTQGAQRPLHF. The CDR3 DNA reads as TGTGCCAGCAGCTTAACCCAGGGGGCGCAAAGGCCCCTCCACTTT.